The 5 T cell receptor beta chains below come from one sample, sequenced in a study of CXCR3-negative and CXCR3-positive naive CD8 T cells. Antigens for these TCRs are unknown. Study observations and caveats: Naive CXCR3-positive cells had TRB CDR3s more hydrophobic than those of CXCR3-negative naive cells.

All TRB cDNA libraries came from 5' RACE performed with UMI labels. TCRdb reprocessed the 5' RACE reads and keeps a single row for each CDR3 protein, giving no DNA. Recorded here are tens of thousands of distinct CDR3 sequences; the top ten clones represent roughly 0.8%. Sequenced sample: naive CXCR3+ CD8+ T cells from blood. Subset specified: CD45RO-CCR7+CD27+CD95- naive CD8+ T cells expressing CXCR3 (TNR3+). The source is a human donor in good health. Some clones in this sample may be carry-over from other donors' samples.

V gene TRBV6-5 combines with J gene TRBJ2-1; absent DNA, TCRdb's TRBD1 call cannot be checked. There are 14 residues in the CDR3. In germline, CDR1 is MNHEY, CDR2 SVGAGI. CDR3 region: CASSYRTGGNEQFF.

This chain joins TRBV20-1 and TRBJ2-2; TCRdb proposes TRBD1, but this gene call is untestable without DNA. The CDR3 has 14 amino acids. The germline V gene has CDR1 DFQATT and CDR2 SNEGSKA (reference sequence). CDR3 loop: CSARTGGDTGELFF.

The CDR3 spells CASSSGQDSYNEQFF. V and J are TRBV7-9 and TRBJ2-1; TCRdb gives TRBD1 as the D gene, but with no DNA this cannot be confirmed. CDR1 and CDR2 (germline): SEHNR, FQNEAQ (reference sequence). CDR3 size: 15 residues.

This rearrangement joins TRBV12-3 or TRBV12-4 to TRBJ1-4. The CDR3 contains 17 residues. CDR3 loop: CASSFWAEGRADEKLFF.

V gene TRBV6-5 combines with J gene TRBJ2-3; checking the TCRdb D call of TRBD2 is not possible without DNA. The CDR3 consists of 14 residues. Germline-derived CDR1 and CDR2 are MNHEY and SVGAGI. CDR3 protein: CASSLAGVTDTQYF.